This section outlines one TCR beta chain sequence together with its context. Its antigen is not known. The use of a sample-barcoded 5' primer and a J-beta primer mix characterized a second PCR of roughly 6 to 12 cycles. All cDNA molecules were each tagged by a template-switch adaptor with 12 random nucleotides. TCRdb reprocessed the 5' RACE reads via MiXCR and lists one record per CDR3 protein. The table lists over 600,000 distinct CDR3 sequences, 46% of them singletons. Trimming left V 6 bases short and J 2 bases short, with 22 bases between. The CDR3 extends over 17 amino acids. From germline, CDR1 is LGHNA and CDR2 YNFKEQ. The data were obtained in a study of blood T cells in healthy people across ages. The study's findings and limits: There was no known CMV status for donors, so expanded clonotype changes were possibly confounded.

The study drew donors from healthy Caucasian individuals in Russia aged about 6 to 95. This TCR came from a man older than 75 in good health. The chain uses TRBV4-2 and TRBJ1-2, with D possibly being TRBD1 (6 bases). Sequencing input: blood. DNA of the CDR3: TGTGCCAGCAGACCCCCCCTACTGACAGGAGCAAACTATGGCTACACCTTC. As protein: CASRPPLLTGANYGYTF.